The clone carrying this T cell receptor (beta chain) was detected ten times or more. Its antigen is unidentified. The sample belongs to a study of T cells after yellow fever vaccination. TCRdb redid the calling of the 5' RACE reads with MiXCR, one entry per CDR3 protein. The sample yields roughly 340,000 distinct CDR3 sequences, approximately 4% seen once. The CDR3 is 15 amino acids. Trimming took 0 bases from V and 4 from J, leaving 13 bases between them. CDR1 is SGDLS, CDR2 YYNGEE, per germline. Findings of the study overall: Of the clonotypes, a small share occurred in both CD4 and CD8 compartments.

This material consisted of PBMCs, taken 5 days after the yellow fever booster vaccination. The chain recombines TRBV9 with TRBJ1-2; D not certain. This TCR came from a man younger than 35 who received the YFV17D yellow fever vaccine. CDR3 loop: CASSVAPGISYGYTF. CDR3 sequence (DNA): TGTGCCAGCAGCGTAGCCCCTGGGATTAGCTATGGCTACACCTTC.